This T cell receptor (beta chain) emerged from a study of cytomegalovirus exposure and HLA in healthy donors. Study-wide points: A list of 150 to 200 TCR beta chains associated with cytomegalovirus was given. Rarity held for most TCR sequences, but there were some public TCRs that occurred in many donors.

Using immunoSEQ multiplex PCR, the repertoire was profiled, and TCRdb retains in-frame clones only, with some absent. The sample yields more than 85,000 clones, more than 70% seen once. The donors belonged to the approximately 120-subject validation cohort, separate from the roughly 710-subject first cohort. As regards this clone: Its target is not known.

This CDR3 is built from 17 residues. Germline V gene lookup returns CDR1 LGHNA and CDR2 YSLEER. Trimming left V 0 bases short and J 0 bases short, with 12 bases between. The TCR was taken from a woman between 18 and 29 years old in good health and CMV-seronegative. The rearrangement uses TRBV4-3 and TRBJ1-3, with D maybe TRBD1 (5 bases). Material: PBMCs. CDR3: CASSQEILQDSGNTIYF. As DNA, the CDR3 is TGCGCCAGCAGCCAAGAGATTCTACAGGACTCTGGAAACACCATATATTTT.